A selection of T cell receptor beta chains follows, all from one sample in a study of cytotoxic CD8 clonotypes in ibrutinib-treated CLL. Data came from immunoSEQ multiplex PCR; TCRdb stores just in-frame clones and leaves some out. The table includes tens of thousands of clones, 69% detected once. Sequenced here: PBMCs, sampled after 24 months of ibrutinib treatment. These receptors all come from a human donor with chronic lymphocytic leukemia. Both conserved end residues are part of each CDR3. A D gene is named only where the DNA matches it firmly. The size entry is marked missing in some rows and otherwise reads once, few, many or a size class.

V gene	J gene	clone size	D gene	CDR3 DNA	CDR3 protein
TRBV27	TRBJ1-1	medium-sized	TRBD1	TGTGCCAGCAGTCCAAACCGGGACAGGGATGAAGCTTTCTTT	CASSPNRDRDEAFF
TRBV19	TRBJ2-5	-	TRBD1	TGTGCCAGTAGCGACAGGGGGGGGGAGACCCAGTACTTC	CASSDRGGETQYF
TRBV5-1	TRBJ1-1	once	TRBD1	TGCGCCAGCAGCCCCGGGACAGTTAGGGACACTGAAGCTTTCTTT	CASSPGTVRDTEAFF
TRBV6-5	TRBJ1-1	once	-	TGTGCCAGCAGTTACTCTGGGGGGTTGCCCGGAGCTTTCTTT	CASSYSGGLPGAFF
TRBV27	TRBJ1-2	few	TRBD1	TGTGCCAGCCTTGACAGGGGGCGAGGGGGCTACACCTTC	CASLDRGRGGYTF
TRBV4-3	TRBJ1-1	few	-	TGCGCCAGCAGCCAAGACCTTCGGGTGGCGGGGGGCACTGAAGCTTTCTTT	CASSQDLRVAGGTEAFF
TRBV6-5	TRBJ1-2	-	-	TGTGCCAGCAGCCCACAAGGGGGACGCTACTATGGCTACACCTTC	CASSPQGGRYYGYTF
TRBV30	TRBJ2-4	-	-	TGTGCCTGGAGTCCCGGGACACTCCTAAAAAACATTCAGTACTTC	CAWSPGTLLKNIQYF
TRBV4-3	TRBJ2-7	-	TRBD2	TGCGCCAGCAGCCTCCTAGGGACTAGCGGGGGGGCCTACGAGCAGTACTTC	CASSLLGTSGGAYEQYF
TRBV7-2	TRBJ2-5	few	TRBD1	TGTGCCAGCAGCTCAGCTTACAGGGGTGAAGAGACCCAGTACTTC	CASSSAYRGEETQYF
TRBV25-1	TRBJ1-3	-	-	TGTGCCACCTCCCCCCTTGGGTCTGGAAACACCATATATTTT	CATSPLGSGNTIYF
TRBV7-9	TRBJ1-1	-	-	TGTGCCAGCAGCTGGCGCCCTGTGGGGAATGAAGCTTTCTTT	CASSWRPVGNEAFF
TRBV2	TRBJ1-1	few	-	TGTGCCAGCAGTGAAGCGCTTCGAGTCCCCGTTTTCTTT	CASSEALRVPVFF
TRBV29-1	TRBJ2-7	-	-	TGCAGCGTTGAATGGAGGTACGAGCAGTACTTC	CSVEWRYEQYF
TRBV5-7	TRBJ1-6	-	-	TGTGCCAGCAGCTCCGACTCACCCCTCCACTTT	CASSSDSPLHF
TRBV7-9	TRBJ2-4	-	-	TGTGCCAGCAGCGAAGCAGGGGAAGGGGCTAATTGGATTCAGTACTTC	CASSEAGEGANWIQYF